The 18 T cell receptor beta chains below were found in one sample sequenced in a study of CD8+ T cells in alopecia areata. Regarding treatment: oral pan-JAK inhibitor, 5-10 mg twice daily. As the sequencing template, cDNA was produced by extracting RNA and reverse transcribing it. Assay used: immunoSEQ multiplex PCR; TCRdb lists only in-frame clones, some missing. This table holds roughly 100,000 clones, 80% to 90% found once. Here the sequenced sample was CD8+ T cells sorted from blood, taken between weeks 30 and 35, from a patient treated with tofacitinib. All receptors derive from a human donor with alopecia areata.

The gene calls are TRBV10-3 and TRBJ2-7; possible D gene TRBD2, 5 bases. Germline V gene data show CDR1 as ENHRY and CDR2 as SYGVKD. Trimming took off 4 bases at V and 4 bases at J, with 14 bases between the two ends. The CDR3 covers 14 residues. The CDR3 nucleotides read TGTGCCATCAGTGGTTCCGGGATTGGATACGAGCAGTACTTC. Translating gives CAISGSGIGYEQYF.

This clone showed up just once. The V gene is TRBV9, the J gene TRBJ2-1, with D maybe TRBD2 (6 bases). There are 14 residues in the CDR3. CDR1 is SGDLS and CDR2 is YYNGEE in the germline V gene. Trimming took 0 bases from V and 9 from J, leaving 13 bases between them. CDR3 in amino acids: CASSVDTAGSEQFF. As DNA, the CDR3 is TGTGCCAGCAGCGTAGATACGGCGGGGTCTGAGCAGTTCTTC.

This chain links TRBV19 with TRBJ2-1; D is unresolved. CDR3 length: 14 amino acids. V was cut by 5 bases and J by 8 bases, with 16 bases left in between. Per the germline V gene, CDR1 is LNHDA and CDR2 is SQIVND (reference sequence). The CDR3 DNA sequence: TGTGCCAGTAGTCCTTTGGGGTCGTACGATGAGCAGTTCTTC. Translated: CASSPLGSYDEQFF.

This clone was recorded a few times. This specimen includes other DNA sequences encoding the same CDR3. V is TRBV6-1 and J is TRBJ2-3; 14 bases line up with TRBD2. The CDR3 consists of 15 residues. In germline, CDR1 is MNHNS, CDR2 SASEGT. J lost 4 bases, V lost 4 bases, and 1 base had no gene match. CDR3 region: CASSGLAGGPDTQYF. The DNA for the CDR3 is TGTGCCAGCAGTGGACTAGCGGGGGGGCCAGATACGCAGTATTTT.

Written as DNA, the CDR3 is TGTGCCAGTAGTCCTTCATGGACTAGCGGGATCTTCGCTGAGCAGTTCTTC. Protein: CASSPSWTSGIFAEQFF. The chain recombines TRBV19 with TRBJ2-1, with 12 bases aligning to TRBD2. This CDR3 has 17 residues. Losses at the gene ends were 5 bases for V and 9 bases for J; bases not matched to a gene: 14. Germline CDR1 reads LNHDA; CDR2 reads SQIVND (reference sequence).

The chain has TRBV29-1 and TRBJ2-5, with TRBD1 matching 10 bases. CDR1 is SQVTM and CDR2 is ANQGSEA in the germline V gene. The junction had 9 bases not matched to a gene; V was cut back by 3 bases and J by 8 bases. The CDR3 sequence is 14 residues long. The CDR3 bases are TGCAGCGTTGAGGGGGACAGGGGAAGAGGTACCCAGTACTTC. Encoded protein: CSVEGDRGRGTQYF.

The genes are TRBV7-9 and TRBJ2-2; D ambiguous. V was shortened by 10 bases and J by 6 bases, with 21 bases between the two germline ends. Germline-derived CDR1 and CDR2 are SEHNR and FQNEAQ (reference sequence). CDR3 size: 15 residues. CDR3 in amino acids: CAIADWEVLPGELFF. The DNA of the CDR3 is TGTGCCATCGCTGATTGGGAAGTCCTCCCCGGGGAGCTGTTTTTT.

The J gene is TRBJ2-5, the V gene TRBV6-5, with D perhaps TRBD2 (6 bases). The germline V gene encodes CDR1 MNHEY and CDR2 SVGAGI. V shed 5 bases and J shed 2 bases, with 15 bases lying between them. The CDR3 has 15 residues. This chain's CDR3 is CASSGLSGEQETQYF. DNA for the CDR3: TGTGCCAGCAGTGGGCTTTCGGGGGAGCAAGAGACCCAGTACTTC.

The chain employs TRBV4-2 and TRBJ2-3; TRBD2 aligns across 7 bases. This CDR3 has 16 residues. Per germline, CDR1 LGHNA and CDR2 YNFKEQ. With V trimmed by 1 base and J by 1 base, 5 bases remained unmatched. The CDR3 loop is CASSQARGSGTDTQYF. CDR3 DNA sequence: TGTGCCAGCAGCCAAGCTCGCGGGAGTGGCACAGATACGCAGTATTTT.

Only one count was recorded for this clone. The chain recombines TRBV5-6 with TRBJ1-4; D is perhaps TRBD1 (5 bases). V was pared by 4 bases and J by 7 bases, with 14 bases between. This CDR3 region has 14 residues. Germline V gene sequence: CDR1 SGHDT, CDR2 YYEEEE. The CDR3 sequence is CASSGTPSTEKLFF. Here the CDR3 DNA reads TGTGCCAGCAGCGGGACCCCTTCCACTGAAAAACTGTTTTTT.

A note on this clone: Other DNA sequences in this specimen translate into the identical CDR3. J is TRBJ2-7 and V is TRBV29-1; 8 nucleotides agree with TRBD1. The J segment lost 0 bases and the V segment lost 7 bases, leaving 5 bases of the junction unmatched. The CDR3 is 13 residues long. Germline CDR1 SQVTM, CDR2 ANQGSEA. For the CDR3, the DNA is TGCAGCGCCGGGACAGGAGACTCCTACGAGCAGTACTTC. It specifies CSAGTGDSYEQYF.

V and J are TRBV11-2 and TRBJ1-1; no reliable D call. Between the trimmed V and J ends, which lost 5 bases and 0 bases, there was a span of 13 bases. CDR3 length: 15 residues. Germline-derived CDR1 and CDR2 are SGHAT and FQNNGV. The CDR3 protein is CASSEGWEMNTEAFF. As DNA, the CDR3 is TGTGCCAGCAGCGAGGGATGGGAAATGAACACTGAAGCTTTCTTT.

The rearrangement links TRBV9 to TRBJ1-1; no reliable D call. CDR3 length: 14 amino acids. From germline, CDR1 is SGDLS and CDR2 YYNGEE. V dropped 2 bases and J dropped 0 bases, with 8 bases sitting between them. CDR3 sequence reads: CASSVGRLNTEAFF. The DNA for the CDR3 is TGTGCCAGCAGCGTTGGCAGATTGAACACTGAAGCTTTCTTT.

This clone was observed a few times. This sequence joins TRBV7-2 and TRBJ2-7; D is uncertain. The CDR3 runs to 13 residues. V was trimmed by 4 bases and J by 2 bases, leaving 9 bases between them. Germline V CDR1 and CDR2: SGHTA, FQGNSA. The CDR3: CASSSYPAYEQYF. The CDR3 bases are TGTGCCAGCAGCTCTTACCCCGCCTACGAGCAGTACTTC. Full variable domain (missing parts from reference TRBV7-2 and TRBJ2-7): GAGVSQSPSNKVTEKGKDVELRCDPISGHTALYWYRQSLGQGLEFLIYFQGNSAPDKSGLPSDRFSAERTGGSVSTLTIQRTQQEDSAVYLCASSSYPAYEQYFGPGTRLTVT.

J is TRBJ2-2 and V is TRBV7-9; the D gene is possibly TRBD1 (5 bases). Germline V gene lookup returns CDR1 SEHNR and CDR2 FQNEAQ (reference sequence). The CDR3 covers 13 residues. The V end was cut by 5 bases, the J end by 6 bases, with 10 bases between. For the CDR3, the DNA is TGTGCCAGCAGCACCCCAGGGTCCGGGGAGCTGTTTTTT. It yields the protein CASSTPGSGELFF.

This chain joins TRBV7-9 and TRBJ2-7, with D hard to call. The CDR3 consists of 16 residues. V was trimmed by 5 bases and J by 2 bases, leaving 19 bases between them. The V gene's germline CDR1 is SEHNR and CDR2 FQNEAQ (reference sequence). CDR3 DNA: TGTGCCAGCAGCGACGAAATCGGACGGATAGCCTACGAGCAGTACTTC. It yields the protein CASSDEIGRIAYEQYF.

The chain couples TRBV5-6 to TRBJ2-1; possible D gene TRBD2, 6 bases. Per germline, CDR1 SGHDT and CDR2 YYEEEE. The V and J ends lost 0 bases and 2 bases respectively, with 9 bases between them. CDR3 length equals 15 residues. CDR3 region: CASSLARGAYNEQFF. The CDR3 DNA reads as TGTGCCAGCAGCTTGGCCCGCGGGGCCTACAATGAGCAGTTCTTC.

CDR3 bases: TGTGCCAGCAGCTTGGGTCCCGCCGAGAGTTTTAACTATGGCTACACCTTC. It specifies CASSLGPAESFNYGYTF. The rearrangement links TRBV5-6 to TRBJ1-2, with D unresolved. This CDR3 has 17 residues. V shed 0 bases and J shed 1 base, with 16 bases lying between them. CDR1 SGHDT and CDR2 YYEEEE come from the germline V gene.